This TCR beta chain was sequenced for a study of long-term antiretroviral therapy in people with HIV. Study outcomes and limitations: Collection of the blood, which took place between about 2003 and 2017, possibly occurred under older ART regimens. Post-treatment diversity went higher with ART but stayed below transplant donor controls.

CDR3 length equals 16 residues. J gave up 1 base and V 2 bases, and 6 bases lay outside the gene matches. Germline-derived CDR1 and CDR2 are SGHNT and YYREEE (reference sequence). As concerns this clone: Its matching antigen is unknown.

Investigators performed immunoSEQ version v3.0 at survey level. Per-sample sequencing targets were about 40,000-55,000 T-cell genomes. Produced via immunoSEQ multiplex PCR; TCRdb's table is partial and in-frame only. The table has around 25,000 clones, under 90% seen once. This specimen consisted of unsorted PBMCs, obtained at the start of antiretroviral therapy, before treatment. The chain combines TRBV5-4 with TRBJ1-2; 9 bases fit TRBD1. The source of this sequence is a woman aged 18-29 years with HIV. The CDR3 loop is CASSLQGARGNYGYTF. For the CDR3, the DNA is TGTGCCAGCAGCTTACAGGGGGCTAGGGGTAACTATGGCTACACCTTC.